The rows below give T cell receptor beta chains drawn from one sample of a study of blood T cell repertoires in COVID-19. The table came from immunoSEQ multiplex PCR; TCRdb's copy has only in-frame clones and leaves some out. The sample comprises approximately 28,000 clones, approximately 81% of which are singletons, and roughly 15% rests with the top ten. The sequenced sample consisted of peripheral blood. The receptor source for this set is a woman aged 55-75 years with acute or convalescent COVID-19. Each CDR3 is given with its conserved first and last residue. A D gene is named only where the DNA matches it firmly. For some rows the clone size is stated as once, few or many, or as a class when expanded; others skip it.

>TRBJ2-7|TRBV24-1|-|TRBD2
TGTGCCACCAGTGGCCGGACTAGCGGGGGGAGCTCCTACGAGCAGTACTTC
CATSGRTSGGSSYEQYF
>TRBJ1-2|TRBV11-1|-|-
TGTGCCAGCAGCTTAGATACACCTAACTATGGCTACACCTTC
CASSLDTPNYGYTF
>TRBJ2-1|TRBV30|-|-
TGTGCCTGGAGTGTACAACGCTCCTACAATGAGCAGTTCTTC
CAWSVQRSYNEQFF
>TRBJ2-1|TRBV5-4|few|TRBD2
TGTGCCAGCAGCCCCGGGGGGGCCCTCGGGAATGAGCAGTTCTTC
CASSPGGALGNEQFF
>TRBJ2-1|TRBV19|-|TRBD2
TGTGCCAGTAGTATCGTAGCGGGGGTACTCTACAATGAGCAGTTCTTC
CASSIVAGVLYNEQFF
>TRBJ2-7|TRBV5-1|-|-
TGCGCCAGCAGCTTAATGGACGGAGGCGAGCAGTACTTC
CASSLMDGGEQYF
>TRBJ2-7|TRBV4-1|-|-
TGCGCCAGCAAGGTGGGGGGAACTTCCTACGAGCAGTACTTC
CASKVGGTSYEQYF
>TRBJ2-7|TRBV2|-|TRBD1
TGTGCCAGCAGTAAACAGGGGCCCACCTACGAGCAGTACTTC
CASSKQGPTYEQYF
>TRBJ1-2|TRBV6-1|-|-
TGTGCCAGCAGTGAATCAGGATACTATGGCTACACCTTC
CASSESGYYGYTF
>TRBJ2-7|TRBV11-2|-|-
TGTGCCAGCAGCTCGGAACTACCGCCGCAGTACTTC
CASSSELPPQYF
>TRBJ2-1|TRBV4-1|once|TRBD2
TGCGCCAGCAGCCAAAACGGGGGGGCCTGGAGCTACAATGAGCAGTTCTTC
CASSQNGGAWSYNEQFF
>TRBJ1-2|TRBV6-1|-|-
TGTGCCAGCAGTGAAGGGGGGGCTAACTATGGCTACACCTTC
CASSEGGANYGYTF
>TRBJ2-5|TRBV18|-|-
TGTGCCAGCTCACCACGCACAGGATCCCAAGAGACCCAGTACTTC
CASSPRTGSQETQYF
>TRBJ2-1|TRBV6-2/TRBV6-3|-|TRBD2
TGTGCCAGCAGTTACTACGGACTAGCCCACAATGAGCAGTTCTTC
CASSYYGLAHNEQFF
>TRBJ2-1|TRBV5-1|-|TRBD2
TGCGCCAGCAGCTTCTCGGGGGGGTTTTCGGATGAGCAGTTCTTC
CASSFSGGFSDEQFF
>TRBJ2-1|TRBV28|-|TRBD2
TGTGCCAGCAGTCTGTTAGCGGGGGTCGAGCAGTTCTTC
CASSLLAGVEQFF
>TRBJ2-7|TRBV7-9|-|-
TGTGCCAGCAGCTTTAAGGCTCCAGCGGGCTCCTACGAGCAGTACTTC
CASSFKAPAGSYEQYF
>TRBJ2-5|TRBV3-1/TRBV3-2|once|-
TGTGCCAGCAGCCAAGGGGGGCAGGGGGGGACCCAGTACTTC
CASSQGGQGGTQYF
>TRBJ2-7|TRBV11-2|-|-
TGTGCCAGCAGCTTAGGCCCCGCCTCGGTCTACGAGCAGTACTTC
CASSLGPASVYEQYF
>TRBJ2-1|TRBV27|-|TRBD1
TGTGCCAGCAGTTTTGAGACAGGGGCGAATGAGCAGTTCTTC
CASSFETGANEQFF
>TRBJ2-2|TRBV2|-|-
TGTGCCAGCAGTGTGGACAGAAAGAACACCGGGGAGCTGTTTTTT
CASSVDRKNTGELFF
>TRBJ1-2|TRBV28|once|-
TGTGCCAGCACCTTAGACAGTAACTATGGCTACACCTTC
CASTLDSNYGYTF